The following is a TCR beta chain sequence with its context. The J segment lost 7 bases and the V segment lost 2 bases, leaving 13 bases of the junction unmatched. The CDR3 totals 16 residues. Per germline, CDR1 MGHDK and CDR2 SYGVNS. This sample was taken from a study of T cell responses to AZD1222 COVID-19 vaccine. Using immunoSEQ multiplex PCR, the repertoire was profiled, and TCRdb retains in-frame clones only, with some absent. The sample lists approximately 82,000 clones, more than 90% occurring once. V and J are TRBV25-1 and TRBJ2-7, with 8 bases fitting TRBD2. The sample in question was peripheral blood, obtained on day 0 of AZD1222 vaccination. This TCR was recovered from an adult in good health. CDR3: CASSERPGGQRREQYF. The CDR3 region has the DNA TGTGCCAGCAGTGAAAGGCCGGGGGGGCAGCGGAGGGAGCAGTACTTC.